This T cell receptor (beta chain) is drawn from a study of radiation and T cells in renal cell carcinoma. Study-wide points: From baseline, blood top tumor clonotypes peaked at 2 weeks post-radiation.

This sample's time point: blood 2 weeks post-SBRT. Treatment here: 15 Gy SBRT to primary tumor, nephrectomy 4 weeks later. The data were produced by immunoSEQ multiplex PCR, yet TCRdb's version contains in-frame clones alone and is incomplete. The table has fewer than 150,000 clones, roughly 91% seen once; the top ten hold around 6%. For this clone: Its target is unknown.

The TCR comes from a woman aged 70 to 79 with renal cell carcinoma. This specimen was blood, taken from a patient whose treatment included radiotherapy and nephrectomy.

The CDR3 here is CASRTEKGANYGYTF. The CDR3 DNA sequence: TGTGCCAGCAGGACTGAAAAAGGAGCTAACTATGGCTACACCTTC. The chain carries TRBV6-1 and TRBJ1-2; no clear D gene. The CDR3 length is 15 residues. In germline, CDR1 is MNHNS, CDR2 SASEGT. With 6 bases removed from V and 0 bases from J, the gap between germline ends came to 14 bases.